Listed here are 8 T cell receptor beta chains from one sample, sequenced in a study of cytomegalovirus exposure and HLA in healthy donors (dated by TCRdb to the late 2010s). The library was prepared using the immunoSEQ multiplex PCR assay. The multiplex PCR relied on a mix of 60 forward primers for TCR Vbeta segments and 13 reverse primers for TCR Jbeta segments. TCRdb carries this immuneACCESS record with in-frame sequences only. Its versions omit some clonotypes, under half of them owing to an unresolved V gene in the studies checked, with the rest unexplained. The sample profile shows about 140,000 clones; approximately 80% of them were found once. Clones ranked in the top ten supply 2.2% of the sample. Sequenced material: PBMCs. The receptors originated from a young man in good health and CMV-seronegative.

The rearrangement uses TRBV9 and TRBJ2-5, with 8 bases identical to TRBD1. V lost 3 bases and J lost 5; bases outside the gene matches: 6. Germline values: CDR1 SGDLS, CDR2 YYNGEE. This CDR3 contains 14 residues. The CDR3 sequence is CASSAQGAIETQYF. The CDR3 nucleotides read TGTGCCAGCAGCGCGCAGGGGGCTATCGAGACCCAGTACTTC.

V usage is TRBV7-8 and J usage is TRBJ2-1, with TRBD2 identical over 9 bases. This CDR3 spans 16 amino acids. With 2 bases clipped from V and 4 bases from J, the junction kept 6 bases outside the gene matches. Germline loops: CDR1 SGHVS, CDR2 FQNEAQ. The CDR3 reads CASSLYVSGGYNEQFF. CDR3 sequence (DNA): TGTGCCAGCAGCTTATATGTTAGCGGGGGATACAATGAGCAGTTCTTC.

V and J are TRBV6-1 and TRBJ2-2; D gene unclear. V lost 2 bases, J lost 7 bases, and 17 bases lay in between. The germline CDR1 and CDR2 sequences are MNHNS and SASEGT. The CDR3 length is 16 residues. CDR3 sequence reads: CASSELWAGLGGELFF. In DNA form, the CDR3 reads TGTGCCAGCAGTGAACTGTGGGCAGGCCTTGGCGGGGAGCTGTTTTTT.

Regarding this clone: The sample carries other DNA sequences with the same CDR3. The chain joins TRBV7-2 to TRBJ2-7; TRBD2 matches 13 bases. V was clipped by 3 bases and J by 2 bases; unmatched bases: 1. Germline lookup yields CDR1 SGHTA and CDR2 FQGNSA. The CDR3 spans 15 residues. The CDR3 bases are TGTGCCAGCAGCTTCACTAGCGGGGGGGCCTACGAGCAGTACTTC. As protein: CASSFTSGGAYEQYF.

This sequence joins TRBV9 and TRBJ1-1; TRBD1 aligns across 7 bases. With 1 base clipped from V and 8 bases from J, the junction kept 14 bases outside the gene matches. The CDR3 loop spans 16 amino acids. Germline V gene lookup returns CDR1 SGDLS and CDR2 YYNGEE. CDR3 sequence (DNA): TGTGCCAGCAGCGTATCAACAGGGGCTATAAACTCCGAAGCTTTCTTT. Its protein product is CASSVSTGAINSEAFF.

V usage is TRBV7-6 and J usage is TRBJ1-4; no firm D call. The CDR3 runs 13 residues. CDR1 is SGHVS, CDR2 FNYEAQ, per germline. V was pared by 5 bases and J by 4 bases, with 8 bases between. The CDR3 sequence is CASSLGSNEKLFF. CDR3 sequence (DNA): TGTGCCAGCAGCCTGGGGAGTAATGAAAAACTGTTTTTT.

J is TRBJ2-3 and V is TRBV7-2; 10 bases are shared with TRBD1. This CDR3 has 16 amino acids. Germline V CDR1 and CDR2: SGHTA, FQGNSA. J was trimmed by 1 base and V by 6 bases; bases with no gene match: 7. CDR3 coding DNA: TGTGCCAGCAGTCTGGCCGGGACAGGGGGCACAGATACGCAGTATTTT. As protein: CASSLAGTGGTDTQYF.

The rearrangement uses TRBV28 and TRBJ1-2; 10 positions agree with TRBD1. This CDR3 is built from 15 residues. V was clipped by 5 bases and J by 5 bases; unmatched bases: 8. Germline CDR1 reads MDHEN; CDR2 reads SYDVKM. The CDR3 here is CASSPPGQGNYGYTF. The CDR3, as DNA: TGTGCCAGCAGTCCCCCGGGACAGGGGAATTATGGCTACACCTTC.